The source of this T cell receptor (beta chain) is a study of cytomegalovirus exposure and HLA in healthy donors. Study context: A data release that came early held some 84 million unique TCRs from HLA-typed donors. Notes on the study in general: Donors belonging to an Asian-associated ancestry cluster reportedly showed fewer N-insertions in productive TCRs than the roughly 680-donor mean, according to what a later analysis found. Researchers left out some V segments, among them TRBV6-2 and TRBV6-3, as indistinguishable. Analysis was performed later, and it showed HLA-associated TCR beta chains to be more clonally expanded than equally common others.

13 Jbeta primers and 60 Vbeta primers were used for the PCR. Clones were sequenced by immunoSEQ multiplex PCR, and TCRdb holds only the in-frame ones, with some missing. The data show roughly 140,000 clones, roughly 79% seen once. Regarding this clone: Antigen: not known.

The CDR3 covers 15 residues. V shed 0 bases and J 3 bases; nucleotides not matched to a gene: 4. The germline V gene has CDR1 SGHNT and CDR2 YYREEE (reference sequence). The sequence was collected from a male donor in good health and CMV-seronegative. Sequencing used PBMCs. V and J are TRBV5-4 and TRBJ2-7; 9 nucleotides align to TRBD1. DNA for the CDR3: TGTGCCAGCAGCTTGGCGGGACAGGGTCTCTACGAGCAGTACTTC. Protein: CASSLAGQGLYEQYF.